The 27 T cell receptor beta chains reported below all come from one sample, sequenced in a study of blood T cell repertoires in COVID-19. The table came from immunoSEQ multiplex PCR; TCRdb's copy has only in-frame clones and leaves some out. The sample carries a few hundred thousand clones, around four fifths recorded once. The sample consisted of PBMCs or T cells enriched from blood (not recorded which). These receptors were taken from a man aged 25 to 45 with acute COVID-19.

The gene calls are TRBV6-4 and TRBJ2-1, with 13 bases matching TRBD2. The germline V gene encodes CDR1 MRHNA and CDR2 SNTAGT. CDR3 length equals 15 residues. V lost 4 bases, J lost 5 bases, and 2 bases stayed unmatched. CDR3 in DNA: TGTGCCAGCAGTGGGACTAGCGGGAGCAACAATGAGCAGTTCTTC. This translates into CASSGTSGSNNEQFF.

The CDR3 nucleotides are TGCGCCAGCAGCCAAGATCGCAGGACAGGGGAGGGCTACACCTTC. Amino acids: CASSQDRRTGEGYTF. V is TRBV4-1 and J is TRBJ1-2, with 9 bases matching TRBD1. Germline CDR1 and CDR2: MGHRA and YSYEKL. V lost 0 bases to trimming and J lost 8 bases; unmatched junction nucleotides: 7. The CDR3 sequence is 15 residues long.

Note on this clone: The junction departs from germline at one end; a sequencing error may be responsible. The rearrangement links TRBV5-1 to TRBJ2-5, with 9 bases fitting TRBD2. The CDR3 consists of 15 residues. In germline, CDR1 is SGHRS, CDR2 YFSETQ. CDR3 protein: CASSSGTSSPETQYF. Here the CDR3 DNA reads TGTGCCAGCAGCTCCGGGACTAGCTCCCCGGAGACCCAGTACTTC.

This chain uses TRBV19 with TRBJ1-1; tentative D call: TRBD1 (6 bases). The CDR3 contains 14 residues. Trimming took 6 bases from V and 1 from J, leaving 12 bases between them. Germline CDR1 LNHDA, CDR2 SQIVND (reference sequence). The CDR3 region has the DNA TGTGCCAGTAGGATGGAAGGGGGGAACACTGAAGCTTTCTTT. Protein product: CASRMEGGNTEAFF.

The chain recombines TRBV7-8 with TRBJ2-7; a possible D gene is TRBD2 (5 bases). Per germline, CDR1 SGHVS and CDR2 FQNEAQ. This CDR3 spans 12 amino acids. V shed 1 base and J shed 5 bases, with 6 bases lying between them. Here the CDR3 DNA reads TGTGCCAGCAGCTTAGGGACTGACGAGCAGTACGTC. Its protein is CASSLGTDEQYV.

This chain uses TRBV3-1 (or the pseudogene TRBV3-2) with TRBJ1-5; D might be TRBD1 (5 bases). The ends were cut back, 4 bases at V and 3 bases at J, with 10 bases in the middle. The CDR3 runs to 14 residues. Germline-derived CDR1 and CDR2 are LGHDT and YNNKEL (reference sequence). The CDR3 sequence is CASSPRQYNQPQHF. CDR3 nucleotides: TGTGCCAGCAGCCCGCGACAGTACAATCAGCCCCAGCATTTT.

The chain's CDR3 is CASSPGGATQPQHF. DNA of the CDR3: TGTGCCAGCTCACCAGGGGGGGCGACGCAGCCCCAGCATTTT. This chain connects TRBV18 to TRBJ1-5; a possible D gene is TRBD1 (6 bases). V gave up 2 bases and J gave up 7 bases, with 12 bases separating them. This CDR3 is 14 amino acids long. Germline CDR1 is KGHSH and CDR2 is LQKENI.

This clone was found a few times. Written as DNA, the CDR3 is TGTGCCAGCAACAAAGACAGGGGAGGGAATTCACCCCTCCACTTT. This translates into CASNKDRGGNSPLHF. The chain uses TRBV5-6 and TRBJ1-6; TRBD1 matches at 8 bases. The CDR3 has 15 amino acids. After removal of 6 bases from V and 7 bases from J, the junction contained 9 bases not matched to a gene. Germline V lookup: CDR1 SGHDT, CDR2 YYEEEE. The full variable domain, its missing parts supplied by reference TRBV5-6 and TRBJ1-6, is DAGVTQSPTHLIKTRGQQVTLRCSPKSGHDTVSWYQQALGQGPQFIFQYYEEEERQRGNFPDRFSGHQFPNYSSELNVNALLLGDSALYLCASNKDRGGNSPLHFGNGTRLTVT.

The genes are TRBV6-2 or TRBV6-3 and TRBJ2-6; 8 bases align to TRBD1. The germline CDR1 and CDR2 sequences are MNHEY and SVGEGT. Trimming at V came to 6 bases and at J to 0 bases, leaving 7 bases not matched to a gene. The CDR3 spans 17 residues. CDR3 DNA sequence: TGTGCCAGCAGCCCTCTCGGACAGGGCTCTGGGGCCAACGTCCTGACTTTC. As protein: CASSPLGQGSGANVLTF.

This chain links TRBV28 with TRBJ1-6; 7 nucleotides line up with TRBD1. CDR3 length: 16 residues. Germline V CDR1 and CDR2: MDHEN, SYDVKM. Germline trimming cut 2 bases from V and 2 bases from J; bases unmatched to any gene: 3. CDR3 region: CASSLEGGAYNSPLHF. CDR3 coding DNA: TGTGCCAGCAGTTTAGAAGGGGGCGCCTATAATTCACCCCTCCACTTT.

This clone has just a few counts. V is TRBV9 and J is TRBJ2-1, with TRBD2 matching over 9 bases. The ends lost 4 bases at V and 5 bases at J; junction bases unmatched: 7. The germline gives CDR1 SGDLS, CDR2 YYNGEE. This CDR3 spans 15 amino acids. This CDR3 is CASSPRLAADNEQFF. CDR3 sequence (DNA): TGTGCCAGCAGCCCCCGACTAGCGGCTGACAATGAGCAGTTCTTC.

The V call is TRBV10-3, the J call TRBJ1-1, with D unclear. The CDR3 covers 15 residues. V lost 4 bases, J lost 1 base, and 13 bases lay in between. In germline, CDR1 is ENHRY, CDR2 SYGVKD. The CDR3, as DNA: TGTGCCATCAGTGGTGCCCTCTTCGGGAACACTGAAGCTTTCTTT. Its protein product is CAISGALFGNTEAFF.

The chain carries TRBV7-9 and TRBJ2-2; 7 nucleotides match TRBD1. The CDR3 length is 15 residues. V lost 5 bases, J lost 3 bases, and 6 bases stayed unmatched. The germline gives CDR1 SEHNR, CDR2 FQNEAQ (reference sequence). The CDR3 DNA follows: TGTGCCAGCAGCCATACGGGACAGTACACCGGGGAGCTGTTTTTT. Protein sequence: CASSHTGQYTGELFF.

This clone was seen a handful of times. This sequence joins TRBV30 and TRBJ2-7; 9 nucleotides match TRBD1. With 7 bases clipped from V and 3 bases from J, the junction kept 1 base outside the gene matches. Germline CDR1 GTSNPN, CDR2 SVGIG (reference sequence). The CDR3 consists of 11 residues. DNA for the CDR3: TGTGCCTTGGACAGGGGCTACGAGCAGTACGTC. It translates to CALDRGYEQYV.

This clone turned up a few times. The chain joins TRBV28 to TRBJ2-7; a possible D gene is TRBD1 (7 bases). Deletions cut 5 bases from V and 7 bases from J, with 18 bases between. This CDR3 contains 14 residues. Germline CDR1 and CDR2: MDHEN and SYDVKM. CDR3 region: CASSAPGGLGEQYV. The CDR3 nucleotides read TGTGCCAGCAGTGCCCCAGGGGGGCTAGGAGAGCAGTACGTC.

The CDR3 spells CASSVGQNSYNEQFF. The CDR3, as DNA: TGTGCCAGCAGCGTAGGACAGAATTCCTACAATGAGCAGTTCTTC. V usage is TRBV9 and J usage is TRBJ2-1, with D perhaps TRBD1 (5 bases). The germline V gene encodes CDR1 SGDLS and CDR2 YYNGEE. The CDR3 loop spans 15 amino acids. V lost 0 bases, J lost 1 base, and 8 bases lay in between.

This chain links TRBV10-1 with TRBJ2-1; TRBD1 aligns across 8 bases. The CDR3 extends over 14 amino acids. CDR1 and CDR2 (germline): WNHNN, SYGVQD (reference sequence). V lost 0 bases to trimming and J lost 10 bases; unmatched junction nucleotides: 5. CDR3 in amino acids: CASSESGQAREQFF. Here the CDR3 DNA reads TGCGCCAGCAGTGAGTCGGGACAGGCCCGCGAGCAGTTCTTC.

The chain combines TRBV7-3 with TRBJ2-5, with 9 bases that match TRBD2. Germline assignment: CDR1 SGHTA and CDR2 FQGTGA. This CDR3 is built from 16 residues. Unmatched junction bases numbered 13, after V lost 6 bases and J lost 5 bases. CDR3 in amino acids: CASSSGTSRVGETQYF. CDR3 in DNA: TGTGCCAGCAGTTCCGGGACTAGCCGAGTCGGTGAGACCCAGTACTTC.

V and J are TRBV5-4 and TRBJ1-6; 11 bases map to TRBD1. Trimming at V came to 6 bases and at J to 7 bases, leaving 3 bases not matched to a gene. Germline lookup yields CDR1 SGHNT and CDR2 YYREEE (reference sequence). The CDR3 runs 14 residues. The CDR3 nucleotides read TGTGCCAGCAAGAGGGACAGGGGGAATTCACCCCTCCACTTT. This codes for CASKRDRGNSPLHF.

This chain uses TRBV12-5 with TRBJ1-4; D is unclear. V shed 2 bases and J shed 4 bases, with 8 bases lying between them. CDR1 is LGHNT and CDR2 is FRNRAP in the germline V gene. CDR3 length: 14 amino acids. The CDR3 sequence is CASGLSGINEKLFF. The CDR3 nucleotides read TGTGCTAGTGGTTTGTCGGGGATTAATGAAAAACTGTTTTTT.

V is TRBV7-3 and J is TRBJ2-3; 7 bases line up with TRBD1. V shed 6 bases and J 0 bases; nucleotides not matched to a gene: 0. Germline CDR1 is SGHTA and CDR2 is FQGTGA. There are 13 residues in the CDR3. The chain's CDR3 is CASRQGSTDTQYF. Here the CDR3 DNA reads TGTGCCAGCAGACAGGGGAGCACAGATACGCAGTATTTT.

The chain joins TRBV9 to TRBJ2-1; D is undetermined. The CDR3 contains 12 residues. The V end was cut by 4 bases, the J end by 10 bases, with 12 bases between. Germline lookup yields CDR1 SGDLS and CDR2 YYNGEE. The CDR3 DNA is TGTGCCAGCAGCTCCACCTTGGAGGAGCAGTTCTTC. Protein product: CASSSTLEEQFF.

CDR3 sequence (DNA): TGTGCCAGTAGTATCCTTTTTGTTAGCGGGACCTCAGATGAGCAGTTCTTC. This translates into CASSILFVSGTSDEQFF. The chain joins TRBV19 to TRBJ2-1; 8 nucleotides agree with TRBD2. The CDR3 spans 17 residues. Trimming took 3 bases from V and 8 from J; bases not matched to a gene: 15. Per germline, CDR1 LNHDA and CDR2 SQIVND (reference sequence).

J is TRBJ2-7 and V is TRBV6-2 or TRBV6-3; D uncertain. V was pared by 0 bases and J by 6 bases, with 6 bases between. Germline V CDR1 and CDR2: MNHEY, SVGEGT. This CDR3 is 12 amino acids long. CDR3 bases: TGTGCCAGCAGTTACTCGAGGCGCGAGCAGTACGTC. This codes for CASSYSRREQYV.

The chain recombines TRBV21-1 with TRBJ2-7; the table's D call, TRBD1, was not checked against the DNA. TRBV21-1 is marked as a pseudogene. The CDR3 length is 11 residues. The CDR3 sequence is CASTSVDEQYV. The CDR3 coding sequence is TGTGCCAGCACCTCAGTTGACGAGCAGTACGTC.

The rearrangement joins TRBV11-2 to TRBJ2-7; D is possibly TRBD2 (5 bases). This CDR3 is 15 amino acids long. V was pared by 1 base and J by 1 base, with 11 bases between. Germline loops: CDR1 SGHAT, CDR2 FQNNGV. The CDR3 spells CASSLGAAVSYEQYV. In nucleotides, the CDR3 is TGTGCCAGCAGCTTAGGAGCGGCGGTATCCTACGAGCAGTACGTC.

This clone was counted ten times or more. The chain couples TRBV6-4 to TRBJ2-3; TRBD1 might be the D (6 bases). CDR1 and CDR2 (germline): MRHNA, SNTAGT. CDR3 length: 15 residues. The ends were cut back, 3 bases at V and 2 bases at J, with 12 bases in the middle. The DNA for the CDR3 is TGTGCCAGCAGTGAGGAACAGGGACACACAGATACGCAGTATTTT. Protein: CASSEEQGHTDTQYF.